The clone carrying this T cell receptor beta chain has only a few counts. The method was immunoSEQ multiplex PCR; TCRdb's version includes in-frame clones alone and lacks a portion of them. The table includes 17,000 or so clones, less than 80% detected once. This specimen belongs to a study of pediatric ulcerative colitis. One to two pinch biopsies were taken from the rectum during colonoscopy. V shed 6 bases and J 3 bases; nucleotides not matched to a gene: 14. This CDR3 spans 17 amino acids. Germline V gene lookup returns CDR1 SNHLY and CDR2 FYNNEI. What was sequenced was gut tissue. The rearrangement uses TRBV2 and TRBJ1-2; 9 bases are shared with TRBD1. The TCR sequence derives from a girl aged 10 to 17 with moderate ulcerative colitis. CDR3 region: CASSDLSGTGTDYGYTF. In DNA form, the CDR3 reads TGTGCCAGCAGCGACCTTTCCGGGACAGGGACCGACTATGGCTACACCTTC.